This T cell receptor beta chain is from a study of T-cell reconstitution after alpha-beta-depleted transplantation in children. This CDR3 has 16 residues. CDR1 and CDR2 from the germline V gene are SGDLS and YYNGEE. Trimming took off 4 bases at V and 3 bases at J, with 19 bases between the two ends. A library of TCRbeta sequences, prepared with unique molecular identifiers, was generated. TCRdb independently ran MiXCR on the PCR reads; one entry per CDR3 protein. Among just over 350,000 distinct CDR3 sequences listed, about 14% were seen once. The receptor comes from a human donor who donated a stem cell graft to a child with Fanconi anemia. The sample was PBMCs, taken from the stem cell graft. J is TRBJ1-1 and V is TRBV9; D possibly corresponds to TRBD1 (5 bases). CDR3 amino acids: CASSPTPRGTDTEAFF. The DNA for the CDR3 is TGTGCCAGCAGCCCGACGCCGAGGGGAACGGACACTGAAGCTTTCTTT.